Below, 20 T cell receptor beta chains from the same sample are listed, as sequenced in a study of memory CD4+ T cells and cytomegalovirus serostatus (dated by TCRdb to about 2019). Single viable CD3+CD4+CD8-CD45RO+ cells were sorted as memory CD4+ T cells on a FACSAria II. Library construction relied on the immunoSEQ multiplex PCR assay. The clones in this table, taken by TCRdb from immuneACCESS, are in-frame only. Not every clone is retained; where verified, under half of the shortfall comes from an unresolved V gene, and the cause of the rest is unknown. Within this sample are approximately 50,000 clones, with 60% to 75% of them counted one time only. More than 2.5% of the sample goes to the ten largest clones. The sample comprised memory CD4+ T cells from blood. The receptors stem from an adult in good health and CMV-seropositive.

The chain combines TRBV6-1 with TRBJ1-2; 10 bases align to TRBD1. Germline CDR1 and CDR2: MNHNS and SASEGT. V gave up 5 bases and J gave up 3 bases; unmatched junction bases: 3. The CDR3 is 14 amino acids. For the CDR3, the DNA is TGTGCCAGCAGTTGGGACAGGGGCGACTATGGCTACACCTTC. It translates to CASSWDRGDYGYTF.

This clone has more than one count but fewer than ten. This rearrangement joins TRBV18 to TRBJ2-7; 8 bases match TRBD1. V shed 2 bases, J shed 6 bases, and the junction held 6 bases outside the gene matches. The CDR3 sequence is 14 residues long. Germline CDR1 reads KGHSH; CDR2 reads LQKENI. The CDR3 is CASSPGQGAAEQYV. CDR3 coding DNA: TGTGCCAGCTCACCAGGCCAGGGGGCCGCCGAGCAGTACGTC.

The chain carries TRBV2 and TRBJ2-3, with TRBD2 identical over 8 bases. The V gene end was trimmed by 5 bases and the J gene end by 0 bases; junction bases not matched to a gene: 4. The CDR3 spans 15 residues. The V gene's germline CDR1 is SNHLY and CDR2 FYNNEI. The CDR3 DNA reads TGTGCCAGCAGTTTCTCTAGCGGGAGCACAGATACGCAGTATTTT. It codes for CASSFSSGSTDTQYF.

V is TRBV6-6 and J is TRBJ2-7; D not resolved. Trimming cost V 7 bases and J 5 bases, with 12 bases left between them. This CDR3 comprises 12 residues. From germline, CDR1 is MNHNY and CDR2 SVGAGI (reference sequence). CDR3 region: CASISSFNEQYV. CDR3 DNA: TGTGCCAGCATTTCCAGTTTCAACGAGCAGTACGTC.

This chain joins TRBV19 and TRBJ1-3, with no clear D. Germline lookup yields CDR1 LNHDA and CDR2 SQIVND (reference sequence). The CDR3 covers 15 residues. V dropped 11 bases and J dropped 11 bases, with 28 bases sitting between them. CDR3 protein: CAVGTHYLGDRAIYF. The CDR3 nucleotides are TGTGCCGTGGGAACCCATTATCTGGGAGATCGTGCCATATATTTT.

Here the CDR3 reads CASSLIGLAGSYNEQFF. CDR3 DNA sequence: TGTGCCAGCAGCTTAATAGGACTAGCGGGCTCCTACAATGAGCAGTTCTTC. The chain has TRBV7-8 and TRBJ2-1; 11 bases fit TRBD2. Germline-derived CDR1 and CDR2 are SGHVS and FQNEAQ. This CDR3 is 17 amino acids long. The junction had 3 bases not matched to a gene; V was cut back by 2 bases and J by 0 bases.

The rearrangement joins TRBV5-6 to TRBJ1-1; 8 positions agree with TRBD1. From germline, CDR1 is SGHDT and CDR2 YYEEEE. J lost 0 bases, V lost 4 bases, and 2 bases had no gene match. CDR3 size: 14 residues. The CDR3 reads CASSPTGVNTEAFF. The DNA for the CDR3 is TGTGCCAGCAGCCCGACAGGGGTGAACACTGAAGCTTTCTTT.

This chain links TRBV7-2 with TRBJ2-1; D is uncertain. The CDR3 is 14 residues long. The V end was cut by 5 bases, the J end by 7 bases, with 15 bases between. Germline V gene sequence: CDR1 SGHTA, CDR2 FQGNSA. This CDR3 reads CASSPYLGLNEQFF. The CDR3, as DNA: TGTGCCAGCAGCCCTTACCTAGGTTTGAATGAGCAGTTCTTC.

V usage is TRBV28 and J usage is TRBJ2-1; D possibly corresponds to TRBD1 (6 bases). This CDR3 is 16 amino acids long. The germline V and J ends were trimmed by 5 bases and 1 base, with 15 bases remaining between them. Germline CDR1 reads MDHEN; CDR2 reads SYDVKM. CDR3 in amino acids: CASSTDSGGSYNEQFF. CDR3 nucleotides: TGTGCCAGCAGTACGGACAGTGGGGGTTCCTACAATGAGCAGTTCTTC.

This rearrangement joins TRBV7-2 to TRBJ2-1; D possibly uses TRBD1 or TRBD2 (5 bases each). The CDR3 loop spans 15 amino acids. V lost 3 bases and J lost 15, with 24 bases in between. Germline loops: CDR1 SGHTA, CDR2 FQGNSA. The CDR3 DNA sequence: TGTGCCAGCAGCTTGATGACGGGGCCCGCTACGGGGCGGTTCTTC. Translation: CASSLMTGPATGRFF.

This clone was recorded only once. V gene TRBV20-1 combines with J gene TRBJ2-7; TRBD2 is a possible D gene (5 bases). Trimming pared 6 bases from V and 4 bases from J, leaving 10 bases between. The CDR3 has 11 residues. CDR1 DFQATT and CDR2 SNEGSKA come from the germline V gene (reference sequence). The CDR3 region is CSARAVYEQYF. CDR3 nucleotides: TGCAGTGCCCGAGCGGTATACGAGCAGTACTTC.

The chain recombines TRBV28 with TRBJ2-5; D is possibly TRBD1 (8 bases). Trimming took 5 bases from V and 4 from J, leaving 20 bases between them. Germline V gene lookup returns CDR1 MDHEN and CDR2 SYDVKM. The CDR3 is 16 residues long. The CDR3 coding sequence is TGTGCCAGCAGTACCCCAGGGGGCGGGAGCCGAGAGACCCAGTACTTC. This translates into CASSTPGGGSRETQYF.

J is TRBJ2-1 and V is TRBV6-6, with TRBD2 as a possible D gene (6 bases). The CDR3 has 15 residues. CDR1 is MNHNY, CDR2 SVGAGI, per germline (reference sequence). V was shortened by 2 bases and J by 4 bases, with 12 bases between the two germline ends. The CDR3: CASSYDVAAYNEQFF. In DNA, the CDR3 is TGTGCCAGCAGTTACGATGTAGCGGCATACAATGAGCAGTTCTTC.

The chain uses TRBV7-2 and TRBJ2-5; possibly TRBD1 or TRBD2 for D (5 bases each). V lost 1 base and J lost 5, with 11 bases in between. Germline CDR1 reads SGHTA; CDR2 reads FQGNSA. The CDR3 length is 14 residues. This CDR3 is CASSLGRWGETQYF. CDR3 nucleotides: TGTGCCAGCAGCTTAGGCCGTTGGGGGGAGACCCAGTACTTC.

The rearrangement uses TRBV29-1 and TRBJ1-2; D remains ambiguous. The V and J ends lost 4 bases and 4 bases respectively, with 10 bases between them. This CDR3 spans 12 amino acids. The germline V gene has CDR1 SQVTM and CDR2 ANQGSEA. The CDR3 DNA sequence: TGCAGCGTTGCGATGGAGGGCTATGGCTACACCTTC. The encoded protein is CSVAMEGYGYTF.

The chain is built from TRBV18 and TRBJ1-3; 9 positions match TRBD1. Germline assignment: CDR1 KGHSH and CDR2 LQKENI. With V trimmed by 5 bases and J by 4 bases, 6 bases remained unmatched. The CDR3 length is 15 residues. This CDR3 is CASSATGTGGNTIYF. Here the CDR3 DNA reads TGTGCCAGCTCAGCCACCGGGACAGGGGGAAACACCATATATTTT. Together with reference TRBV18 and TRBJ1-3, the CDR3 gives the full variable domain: NAGVMQNPRHLVRRRGQEARLRCSPMKGHSHVYWYRQLPEEGLKFMVYLQKENIIDESGMPKERFSAEFPKEGPSILRIQQVVRGDSAAYFCASSATGTGGNTIYFGEGSWLTVV.

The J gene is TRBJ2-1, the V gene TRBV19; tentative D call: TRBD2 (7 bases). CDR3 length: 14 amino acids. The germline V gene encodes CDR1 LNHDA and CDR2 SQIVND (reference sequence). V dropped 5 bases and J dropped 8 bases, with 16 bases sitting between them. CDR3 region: CASSHPAGAYEQFF. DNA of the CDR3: TGTGCCAGTAGTCACCCCGCGGGGGCCTATGAGCAGTTCTTC.

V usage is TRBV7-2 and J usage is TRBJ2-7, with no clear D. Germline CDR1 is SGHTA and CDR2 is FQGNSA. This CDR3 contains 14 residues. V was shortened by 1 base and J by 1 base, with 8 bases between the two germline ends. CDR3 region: CASSLGPASYEQYV. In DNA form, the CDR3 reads TGTGCCAGCAGCTTAGGTCCAGCTTCCTACGAGCAGTACGTC.

In DNA, the CDR3 is TGTGCCAGCAGATCCGGGACTAGCGGCCCCAATGAGCAGTTCTTC. Amino acids: CASRSGTSGPNEQFF. The chain is built from TRBV6-1 and TRBJ2-1; 11 bases line up with TRBD2. The ends lost 6 bases at V and 6 bases at J; junction bases unmatched: 7. CDR1 is MNHNS, CDR2 SASEGT, per germline. This CDR3 is built from 15 residues.

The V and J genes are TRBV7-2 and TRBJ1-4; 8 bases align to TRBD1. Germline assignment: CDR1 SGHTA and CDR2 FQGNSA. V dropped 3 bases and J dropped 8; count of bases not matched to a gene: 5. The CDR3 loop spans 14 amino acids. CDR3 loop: CASSFGQGREKLFF. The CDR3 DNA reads TGTGCCAGCAGCTTCGGACAGGGTAGAGAAAAACTGTTTTTT.